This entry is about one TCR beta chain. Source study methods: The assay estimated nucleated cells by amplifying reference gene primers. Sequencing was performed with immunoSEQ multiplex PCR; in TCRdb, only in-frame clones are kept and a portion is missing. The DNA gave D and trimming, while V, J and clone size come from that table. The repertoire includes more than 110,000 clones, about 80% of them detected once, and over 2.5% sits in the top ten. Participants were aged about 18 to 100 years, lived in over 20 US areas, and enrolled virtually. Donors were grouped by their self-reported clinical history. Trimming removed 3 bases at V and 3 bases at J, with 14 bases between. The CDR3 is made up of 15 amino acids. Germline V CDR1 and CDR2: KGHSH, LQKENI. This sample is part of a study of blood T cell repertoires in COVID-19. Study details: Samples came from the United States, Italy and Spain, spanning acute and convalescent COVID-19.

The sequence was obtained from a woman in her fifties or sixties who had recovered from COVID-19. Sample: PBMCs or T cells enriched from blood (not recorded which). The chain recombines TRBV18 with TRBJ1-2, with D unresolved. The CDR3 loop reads CASSPRALTDYGYTF. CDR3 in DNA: TGTGCCAGCTCACCCCGCGCGCTCACCGACTATGGCTACACCTTC.